The 2 T cell receptor beta chains reported below all come from one sample, sequenced in a study of shared clonotypes between healthy human individuals. TCRdb keeps only in-frame clones here, not all; method: immunoSEQ multiplex PCR. The sample contains 660,000 or so clones, roughly 95% of which appear only once. Positive CCR7 selection of CD45RO-negative cells yielded the naive CD8 cells, and terminally differentiated effector memory CD45RA+ cells were excluded. Source material: naive CD8+ T cells sorted from blood. The receptors derive from a woman aged 25 to 45 in good health.

This clone was counted a single time. The chain is built from TRBV27 and TRBJ2-1, with 13 bases identical to TRBD2. Germline V CDR1 and CDR2: MNHEY, SMNVEV (reference sequence). V lost 6 bases, J lost 3 bases, and 11 bases stayed unmatched. CDR3 size: 18 residues. The CDR3 DNA reads TGTGCCAGCAGCCAGCTCGGACTAGCGGGAGTTCGCTACAATGAGCAGTTCTTC. It encodes CASSQLGLAGVRYNEQFF.

The chain uses TRBV9 and TRBJ2-7; 11 bases fit TRBD2. V was clipped by 0 bases and J by 7 bases; unmatched bases: 0. CDR3 length: 13 residues. Germline V gene data show CDR1 as SGDLS and CDR2 as YYNGEE. The CDR3 DNA reads TGTGCCAGCAGCGTAGGACTAGCGGGAGAGCAGTACTTC. Translated: CASSVGLAGEQYF.